This TCR beta chain was profiled in a study of cytotoxic CD8 clonotypes in ibrutinib-treated CLL. The overall study: By median approximately 63 months, about 12 had progressed and approximately 15 stayed remitted; responses had been 2 complete and some 25 partial. Treatment had run for a median approximately eleven months, range 6 to 36, when response samples were taken.

Study-level points and caveats: Treatment left the uncommon public clonotypes either contracted or stable in frequency. The study found baseline clonality above age-matched healthy donors, tracking circulating CD8+ T-cell counts.

As concerns this clone: Its antigen is currently unknown.

The protocol was immunoSEQ multiplex PCR, while the TCRdb copy is restricted to in-frame clones and leaves out a portion. The table lists about 130,000 clones, about 79% of them singletons. The V gene's germline CDR1 is SNHLY and CDR2 FYNNEI. Trimming removed 1 base from V and 4 bases from J; junction bases left unmatched: 8. The CDR3 is made up of 17 amino acids. The chain has TRBV2 and TRBJ2-3, with 10 positions matching TRBD2. The sample consisted of PBMCs, taken after 12 months of ibrutinib treatment. The origin of this receptor is a human donor with chronic lymphocytic leukemia. In nucleotides, the CDR3 is TGTGCCAGCAGTGAAGTATTAAGAGCGGGAGGGGCAGATACGCAGTATTTT. This encodes CASSEVLRAGGADTQYF. Full variable domain (rest looked up from reference TRBV2 and TRBJ2-3): EPEVTQTPSHQVTQMGQEVILRCVPISNHLYFYWYRQILGQKVEFLVSFYNNEISEKSEIFDDQFSVERPDGSNFTLKIRSTKLEDSAMYFCASSEVLRAGGADTQYFGPGTRLTVL.